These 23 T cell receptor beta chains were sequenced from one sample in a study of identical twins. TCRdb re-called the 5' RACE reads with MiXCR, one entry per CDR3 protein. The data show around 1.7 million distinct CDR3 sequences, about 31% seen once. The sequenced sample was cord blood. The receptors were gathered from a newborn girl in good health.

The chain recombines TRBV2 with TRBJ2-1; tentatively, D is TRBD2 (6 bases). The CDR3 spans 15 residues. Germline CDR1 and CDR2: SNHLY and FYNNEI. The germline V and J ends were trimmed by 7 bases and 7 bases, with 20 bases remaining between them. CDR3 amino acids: CASKEGRASWNEQFF. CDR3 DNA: TGTGCCAGCAAGGAGGGAAGGGCGTCCTGGAATGAGCAGTTCTTC.

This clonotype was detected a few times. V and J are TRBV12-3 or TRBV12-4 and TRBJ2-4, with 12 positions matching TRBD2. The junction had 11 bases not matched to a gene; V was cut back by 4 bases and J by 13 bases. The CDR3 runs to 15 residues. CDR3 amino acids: CASSSRLAGALMQYF. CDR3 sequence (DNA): TGTGCCAGCAGTTCACGACTAGCGGGGGCCTTAATGCAGTACTTC.

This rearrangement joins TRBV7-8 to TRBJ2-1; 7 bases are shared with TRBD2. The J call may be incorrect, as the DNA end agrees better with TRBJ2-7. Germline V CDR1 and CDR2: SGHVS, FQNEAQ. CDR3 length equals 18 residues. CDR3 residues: CASSPRRFGRSSYNEQYF. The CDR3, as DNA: TGTGCCAGCAGCCCCCGGCGGTTCGGGAGGAGCTCCTACAATGAGCAGTACTTC.

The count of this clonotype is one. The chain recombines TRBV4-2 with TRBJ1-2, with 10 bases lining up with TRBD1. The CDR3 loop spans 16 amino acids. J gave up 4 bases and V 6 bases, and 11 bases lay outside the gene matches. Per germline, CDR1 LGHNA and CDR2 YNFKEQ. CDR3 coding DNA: TGTGCCAGCAGTCTTGGAGACAGGGGGCCTGGCTATGGCTACACCTTC. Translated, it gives CASSLGDRGPGYGYTF.

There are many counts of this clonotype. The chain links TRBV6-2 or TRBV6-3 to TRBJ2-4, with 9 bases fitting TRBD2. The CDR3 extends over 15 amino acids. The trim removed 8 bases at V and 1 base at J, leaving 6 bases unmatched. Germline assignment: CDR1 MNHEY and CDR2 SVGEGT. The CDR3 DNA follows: TGTGCCAGCGGGCAAACTAGCGGGGCCAAAAACATTCAGTACTTC. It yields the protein CASGQTSGAKNIQYF.

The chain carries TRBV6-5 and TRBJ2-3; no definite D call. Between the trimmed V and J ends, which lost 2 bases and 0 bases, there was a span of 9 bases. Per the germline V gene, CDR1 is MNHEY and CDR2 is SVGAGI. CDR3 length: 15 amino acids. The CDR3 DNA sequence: TGTGCCAGCAGTTACGAGCAGTCTAGCACAGATACGCAGTATTTT. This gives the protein CASSYEQSSTDTQYF.

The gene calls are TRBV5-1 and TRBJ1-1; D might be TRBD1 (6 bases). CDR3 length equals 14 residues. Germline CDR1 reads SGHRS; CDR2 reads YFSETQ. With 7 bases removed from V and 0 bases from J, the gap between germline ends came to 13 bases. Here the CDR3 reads CASASRGLNTEAFF. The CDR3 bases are TGCGCCAGCGCAAGTCGGGGGCTGAACACTGAAGCTTTCTTT.

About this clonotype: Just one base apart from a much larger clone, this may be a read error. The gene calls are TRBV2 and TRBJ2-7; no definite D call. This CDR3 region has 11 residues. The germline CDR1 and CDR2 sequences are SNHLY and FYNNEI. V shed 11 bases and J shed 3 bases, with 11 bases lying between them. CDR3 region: CAGHEYYEQYF. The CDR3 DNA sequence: TGTGCCGGCCACGAGTACTACGAGCAGTACTTC. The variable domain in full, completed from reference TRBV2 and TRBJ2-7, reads EPEVTQTPSHQVTQMGQEVILRCVPISNHLYFYWYRQILGQKVEFLVSFYNNEISEKSEIFDDQFSVERPDGSNFTLKIRSTKLEDSAMYFCAGHEYYEQYFGPGTRLTVT.

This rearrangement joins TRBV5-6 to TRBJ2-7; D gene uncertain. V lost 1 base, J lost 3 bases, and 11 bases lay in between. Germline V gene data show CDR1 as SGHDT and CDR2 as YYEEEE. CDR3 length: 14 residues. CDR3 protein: CASSLFTRDYEQYF. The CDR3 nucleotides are TGTGCCAGCAGCTTGTTTACACGCGACTACGAGCAGTACTTC.

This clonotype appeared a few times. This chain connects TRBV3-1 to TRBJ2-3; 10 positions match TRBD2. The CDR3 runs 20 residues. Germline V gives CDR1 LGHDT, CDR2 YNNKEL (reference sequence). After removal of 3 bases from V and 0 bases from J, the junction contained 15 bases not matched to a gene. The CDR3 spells CASSHYVISGGISSTDTQYF. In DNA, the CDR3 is TGTGCCAGCAGCCACTATGTGATTAGCGGGGGGATATCTAGCACAGATACGCAGTATTTT.

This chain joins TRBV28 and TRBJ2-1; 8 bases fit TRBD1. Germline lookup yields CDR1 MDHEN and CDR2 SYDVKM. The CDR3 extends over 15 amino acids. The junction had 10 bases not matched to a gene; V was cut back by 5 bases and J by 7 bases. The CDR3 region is CASSPQGAHNNEQFF. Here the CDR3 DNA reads TGTGCCAGCAGTCCCCAGGGGGCTCATAATAATGAGCAGTTCTTC. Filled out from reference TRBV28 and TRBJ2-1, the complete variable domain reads DVKVTQSSRYLVKRTGEKVFLECVQDMDHENMFWYRQDPGLGLRLIYFSYDVKMKEKGDIPEGYSVSREKKERFSLILESASTNQTSMYLCASSPQGAHNNEQFFGPGTRLTVL.

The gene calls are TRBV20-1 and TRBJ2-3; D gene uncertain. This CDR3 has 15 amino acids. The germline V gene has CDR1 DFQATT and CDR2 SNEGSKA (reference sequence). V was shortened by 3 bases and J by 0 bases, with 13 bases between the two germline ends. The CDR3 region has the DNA TGCAGTGCTAGTTCCGCCTACTCTAGCACAGATACGCAGTATTTT. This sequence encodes CSASSAYSSTDTQYF.

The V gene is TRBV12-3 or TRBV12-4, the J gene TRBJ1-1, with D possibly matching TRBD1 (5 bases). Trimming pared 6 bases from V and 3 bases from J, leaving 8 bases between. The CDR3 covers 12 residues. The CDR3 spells CASRPGYTEAFF. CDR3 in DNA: TGTGCCAGCAGGCCAGGGTACACTGAAGCTTTCTTT.

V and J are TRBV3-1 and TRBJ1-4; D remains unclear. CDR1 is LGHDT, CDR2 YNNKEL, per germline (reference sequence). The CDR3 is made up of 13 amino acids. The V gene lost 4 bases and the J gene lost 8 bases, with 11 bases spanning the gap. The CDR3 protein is CASSLLTREKLFF. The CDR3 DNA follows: TGTGCCAGCAGCCTCCTGACGCGGGAAAAACTGTTTTTT.

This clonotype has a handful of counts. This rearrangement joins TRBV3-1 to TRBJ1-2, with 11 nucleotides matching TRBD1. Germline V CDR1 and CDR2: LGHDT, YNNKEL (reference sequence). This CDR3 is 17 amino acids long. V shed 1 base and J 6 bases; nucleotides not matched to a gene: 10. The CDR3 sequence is CASSQVRPGQGGDGYTF. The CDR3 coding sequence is TGTGCCAGCAGCCAAGTCCGACCGGGACAGGGGGGCGATGGCTACACCTTC.

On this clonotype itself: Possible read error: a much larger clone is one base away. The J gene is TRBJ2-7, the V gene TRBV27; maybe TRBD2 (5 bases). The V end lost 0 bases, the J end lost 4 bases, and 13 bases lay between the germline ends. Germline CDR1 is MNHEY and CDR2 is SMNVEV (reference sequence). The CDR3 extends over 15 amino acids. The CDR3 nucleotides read TGTGCCAGCAGTTTATCGGCAGAGGGCTTATACGAGCAGTACTTC. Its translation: CASSLSAEGLYEQYF.

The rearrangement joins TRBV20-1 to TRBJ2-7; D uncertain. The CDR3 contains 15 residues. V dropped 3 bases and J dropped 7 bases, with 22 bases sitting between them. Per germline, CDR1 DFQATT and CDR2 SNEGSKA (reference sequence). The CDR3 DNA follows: TGCAGTGCTAGTCCTACCCCTAACTCCTACAATGAGCAGTACTTC. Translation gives CSASPTPNSYNEQYF.

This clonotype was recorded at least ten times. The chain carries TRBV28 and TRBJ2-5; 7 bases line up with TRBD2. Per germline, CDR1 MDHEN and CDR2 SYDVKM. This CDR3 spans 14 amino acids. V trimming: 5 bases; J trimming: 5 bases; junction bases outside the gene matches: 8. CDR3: CASSPRTSRETQYF. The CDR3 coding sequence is TGTGCCAGCAGTCCAAGGACTAGTAGGGAGACCCAGTACTTC.

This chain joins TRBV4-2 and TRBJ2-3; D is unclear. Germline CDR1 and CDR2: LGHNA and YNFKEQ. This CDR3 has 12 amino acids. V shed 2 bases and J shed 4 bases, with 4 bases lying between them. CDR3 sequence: CASSQSSDTQYF. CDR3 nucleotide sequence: TGTGCCAGCAGCCAATCATCAGATACGCAGTATTTT.

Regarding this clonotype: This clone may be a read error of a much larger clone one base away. CDR3 region: CASSLQQGYEQSF. The CDR3 nucleotides are TGTGCCAGCAGTTTGCAACAGGGTTACGAGCAGTCCTTC. This rearrangement joins TRBV28 to TRBJ2-7, with TRBD1 as a possible D gene (6 bases). Germline-derived CDR1 and CDR2 are MDHEN and SYDVKM. This CDR3 spans 13 amino acids.

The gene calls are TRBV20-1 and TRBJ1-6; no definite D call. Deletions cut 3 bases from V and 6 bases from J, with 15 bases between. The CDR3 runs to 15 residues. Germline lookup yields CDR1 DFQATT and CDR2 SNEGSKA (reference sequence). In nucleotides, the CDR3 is TGCAGTGCTAGCTCCCCTTTGTTCCGTAATTCACCCCTCCACTTT. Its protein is CSASSPLFRNSPLHF.

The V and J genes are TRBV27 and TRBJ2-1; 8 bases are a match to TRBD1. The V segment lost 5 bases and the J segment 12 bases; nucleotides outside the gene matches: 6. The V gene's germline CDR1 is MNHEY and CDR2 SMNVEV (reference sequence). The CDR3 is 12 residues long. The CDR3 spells CASSQGARGQFF. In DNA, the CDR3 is TGTGCCAGCAGTCAGGGGGCGCGGGGGCAGTTCTTC.

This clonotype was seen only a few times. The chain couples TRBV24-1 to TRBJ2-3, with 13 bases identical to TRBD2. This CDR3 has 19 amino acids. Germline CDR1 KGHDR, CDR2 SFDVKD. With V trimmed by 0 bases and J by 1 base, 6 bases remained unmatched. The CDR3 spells CATSDLRTSGSLGTDTQYF. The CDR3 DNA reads TGTGCCACCAGTGATTTGAGGACTAGCGGGAGTCTTGGCACAGATACGCAGTATTTT.